This T cell receptor (beta chain) derives from a study of CD8+CD57+ T cells in acquired aplastic anemia. Study observations and caveats: The number of CD8+ CDR3 sequences shared by patients and controls was about 30.

CDR3 length: 13 residues. V gave up 4 bases and J gave up 3 bases, with 10 bases separating them. Genomic DNA, the template, was used for profiling of the TCR beta VDJ and CDR3. TCRdb re-called the reads through MiXCR, storing one row per CDR3 protein. The sample has more than 150,000 distinct CDR3 sequences, roughly 45% seen once. Patients included in sequencing had previously demonstrated CD8+CD57+ cell expansion by flow cytometry. Turning to this clonotype: Its antigen is unidentified. A much larger clone differs by one base, so this may be a read error.

The chain carries TRBV12-3 or TRBV12-4 and TRBJ2-7; D gene ambiguous. The TCR sequence derives from a human donor with aplastic anemia. The sample taken for sequencing was sorted CD4+, CD8+, or CD8+CD57+ T cells (not recorded which) from PBMCs. CDR3 in DNA: TGTGCCAGCAGTTCTTATGTCAGCTACGAGCAGTACGTC. Protein product: CASSSYVSYEQYV.